This T cell receptor beta chain is drawn from a study of shared clonotypes between healthy human individuals. Study overall: Each donor had three CD4 naive, three CD4 memory, two CD8 naive and one CD8 memory plate.

Germline V lookup: CDR1 SGHRS, CDR2 YFSETQ. The CDR3 has 16 residues. V lost 0 bases and J 5 bases, leaving 14 bases between the germline ends. Clones were sequenced by immunoSEQ multiplex PCR, and TCRdb holds only the in-frame ones, with some missing. The data contain about 1.1 million clones, approximately 78% of them singletons. The sequence came from a man younger than 30 in good health. Some clones in this sample may be carry-over from other donors' samples. The chain joins TRBV5-1 to TRBJ2-2; D remains ambiguous. The sequencing input was memory CD4+ T cells from PBMCs. Subset noted: CD45RA-negative fraction. CDR3 DNA: TGCGCCAGCAGCTTGGCACCCCAAGCGTCGACCGGGGAGCTGTTTTTT. Amino acids: CASSLAPQASTGELFF.